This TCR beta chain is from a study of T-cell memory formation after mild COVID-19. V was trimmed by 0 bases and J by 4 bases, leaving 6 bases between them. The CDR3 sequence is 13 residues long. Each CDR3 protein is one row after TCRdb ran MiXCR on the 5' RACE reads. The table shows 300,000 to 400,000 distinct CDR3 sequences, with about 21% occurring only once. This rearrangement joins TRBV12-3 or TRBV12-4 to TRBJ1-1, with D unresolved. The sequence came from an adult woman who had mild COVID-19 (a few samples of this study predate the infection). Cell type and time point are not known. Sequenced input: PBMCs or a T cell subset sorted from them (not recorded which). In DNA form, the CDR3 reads TGTGCCAGCAGTTTAGCGAGGAGCACTGAAGCTTTCTTT. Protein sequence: CASSLARSTEAFF.